Below are 27 T cell receptor beta chains sequenced from a single sample in a study of T cells after somatic rescue of genetic block. Sequencing was performed with immunoSEQ multiplex PCR; in TCRdb, only in-frame clones are kept and a portion is missing. Of 80,000 to 90,000 clones detected, more than 80% appear once; the ten largest clones hold 1.6%. The sample was peripheral blood mononuclear cells (PBMCs). Receptors were obtained from a woman between 18 and 29 years old.

This sequence joins TRBV10-3 and TRBJ1-5; 7 nucleotides match TRBD1. Germline values: CDR1 ENHRY, CDR2 SYGVKD. The CDR3 totals 12 residues. The V segment lost 1 base and the J segment 10 bases; nucleotides outside the gene matches: 1. CDR3 sequence: CAISEYRGPQHF. CDR3 nucleotide sequence: TGTGCCATCAGTGAGTACAGGGGTCCCCAGCATTTT.

The J gene is TRBJ1-1, the V gene TRBV6-1; D is unclear. CDR1 and CDR2 from the germline V gene are MNHNS and SASEGT. The germline V and J ends were trimmed by 8 bases and 0 bases, with 10 bases remaining between them. There are 13 residues in the CDR3. This CDR3 reads CASRREVNTEAFF. The DNA for the CDR3 is TGTGCCAGCCGCCGGGAGGTGAACACTGAAGCTTTCTTT.

This rearrangement joins TRBV28 to TRBJ2-7; TRBD1 aligns across 10 bases. Germline V gene sequence: CDR1 MDHEN, CDR2 SYDVKM. This CDR3 contains 15 residues. Trimming took 3 bases from V and 5 from J; bases not matched to a gene: 7. The CDR3, as DNA: TGTGCCAGCAGTTTTATCGGGACAGGGGCCGACGAGCAGTACTTC. It translates to CASSFIGTGADEQYF.

The chain combines TRBV4-3 with TRBJ1-1, with D tentatively TRBD1 (6 bases). The CDR3 covers 16 residues. V was shortened by 0 bases and J by 1 base, with 12 bases between the two germline ends. Germline V gene sequence: CDR1 LGHNA, CDR2 YSLEER. CDR3 amino acids: CASSQDGGQGNTEAFF. DNA of the CDR3: TGCGCCAGCAGCCAAGACGGGGGGCAAGGGAACACTGAAGCTTTCTTT.

V usage is TRBV2 and J usage is TRBJ2-2; 9 bases map to TRBD1. The CDR3 spans 16 residues. The germline gives CDR1 SNHLY, CDR2 FYNNEI. V lost 8 bases, J lost 6 bases, and 13 bases stayed unmatched. CDR3 bases: TGTGCCAGCTCGCCGACCGGGACAGGGATGGCCGGGGAGCTGTTTTTT. Its translation is CASSPTGTGMAGELFF.

This chain uses TRBV5-1 with TRBJ2-3; TRBD2 matches at 12 bases. The germline V gene encodes CDR1 SGHRS and CDR2 YFSETQ. The CDR3 sequence is 17 residues long. V gave up 4 bases and J gave up 5 bases; unmatched junction bases: 11. The CDR3 is CASSPPQLAGGEDTQYF. The DNA for the CDR3 is TGCGCCAGCAGCCCCCCGCAACTAGCGGGAGGAGAAGATACGCAGTATTTT. Combining the CDR3 with reference TRBV5-1 and TRBJ2-3 gives the whole variable domain KAGVTQTPRYLIKTRGQQVTLSCSPISGHRSVSWYQQTPGQGLQFLFEYFSETQRNKGNFPGRFSGRQFSNSRSEMNVSTLELGDSALYLCASSPPQLAGGEDTQYFGPGTRLTVL.

The chain has TRBV19 and TRBJ1-3; the match to TRBD1 covers 8 bases. CDR3 length: 16 residues. Trimming took 4 bases from V and 0 from J; bases not matched to a gene: 5. Germline V gives CDR1 LNHDA, CDR2 SQIVND (reference sequence). The CDR3 protein is CASSKIQGVSGNTIYF. Written as DNA, the CDR3 is TGTGCCAGTAGTAAAATACAGGGGGTCTCTGGAAACACCATATATTTT. Filled out from reference TRBV19 and TRBJ1-3, the complete variable domain reads DGGITQSPKYLFRKEGQNVTLSCEQNLNHDAMYWYRQDPGQGLRLIYYSQIVNDFQKGDIAEGYSVSREKKESFPLTVTSAQKNPTAFYLCASSKIQGVSGNTIYFGEGSWLTVV.

This clone was seen just once. This chain links TRBV18 with TRBJ2-5; 13 nucleotides agree with TRBD2. The CDR3 is 20 residues long. Germline V CDR1 and CDR2: KGHSH, LQKENI. The V segment lost 2 bases and the J segment 4 bases; nucleotides outside the gene matches: 16. CDR3 coding DNA: TGTGCCAGCTCACCATCACGATTGACTAGCGGGAGGTCGAGCGTAGAGACCCAGTACTTC. As protein: CASSPSRLTSGRSSVETQYF.

As DNA, the CDR3 is TGTGCCAGCAGCCCGGGACAGGGCCCAGATACGCAGTATTTT. Protein sequence: CASSPGQGPDTQYF. The rearrangement links TRBV7-9 to TRBJ2-3; TRBD1 matches 9 bases. With V trimmed by 5 bases and J by 4 bases, 4 bases remained unmatched. The CDR3 spans 14 residues. The germline V gene encodes CDR1 SEHNR and CDR2 FQNEAQ (reference sequence).

The chain uses TRBV28 and TRBJ2-5; 7 positions match TRBD1. CDR1 and CDR2 from the germline V gene are MDHEN and SYDVKM. V was clipped by 4 bases and J by 2 bases; unmatched bases: 7. The CDR3 is 15 residues long. CDR3 loop: CASSWPPGQQETQYF. CDR3 sequence (DNA): TGTGCCAGCAGTTGGCCCCCGGGACAGCAAGAGACCCAGTACTTC.

The CDR3 spells CASTQSTASTDTQYF. CDR3 sequence (DNA): TGTGCCAGCACACAGTCCACTGCTAGCACAGATACGCAGTATTTT. The chain recombines TRBV6-5 with TRBJ2-3, with D unresolved. V lost 7 bases and J 0 bases, leaving 14 bases between the germline ends. The length of the CDR3 is 15 residues. Looked up from germline, CDR1 is MNHEY and CDR2 is SVGAGI.

The chain links TRBV5-1 to TRBJ2-3, with 8 bases that match TRBD2. Losses at the gene ends were 0 bases for V and 5 bases for J; bases not matched to a gene: 11. Per the germline V gene, CDR1 is SGHRS and CDR2 is YFSETQ. This CDR3 has 17 amino acids. The CDR3 region is CASSLDPAGVVRDTQYF. The CDR3 region has the DNA TGCGCCAGCAGCTTGGACCCAGCGGGAGTTGTGAGAGATACGCAGTATTTT.

The chain couples TRBV9 to TRBJ2-1; 11 bases map to TRBD2. This CDR3 is 17 amino acids long. V lost 0 bases and J lost 2; bases outside the gene matches: 4. Germline CDR1 and CDR2: SGDLS and YYNGEE. This CDR3 reads CASSVGLAGGPYNEQFF. The CDR3 region has the DNA TGTGCCAGCAGCGTAGGCCTAGCGGGAGGTCCCTACAATGAGCAGTTCTTC.

Only one count was recorded for this clone. The V call is TRBV5-1, the J call TRBJ2-2; TRBD2 matches 14 bases. Germline trimming cut 7 bases from V and 3 bases from J; bases unmatched to any gene: 11. Looked up from germline, CDR1 is SGHRS and CDR2 is YFSETQ. CDR3 size: 18 residues. CDR3 protein: CASRGGLAGVIDTGELFF. CDR3 nucleotides: TGCGCCAGCCGAGGGGGACTAGCGGGAGTCATCGACACCGGGGAGCTGTTTTTT.

Here the CDR3 DNA reads TGTGCCAGTAGTATTGGGGGTTCGGATGAAAAACTGTTTTTT. This sequence encodes CASSIGGSDEKLFF. The chain joins TRBV19 to TRBJ1-4; possibly TRBD1 for D (5 bases). The CDR3 length is 14 residues. Germline values: CDR1 LNHDA, CDR2 SQIVND (reference sequence). V lost 3 bases, J lost 6 bases, and 11 bases lay in between.

The rearrangement joins TRBV6-1 to TRBJ1-2, with D perhaps TRBD1 (5 bases). CDR3 size: 15 residues. V lost 2 bases to trimming and J lost 7 bases, with 17 bases between them. Germline V lookup: CDR1 MNHNS, CDR2 SASEGT. DNA for the CDR3: TGTGCCAGCAGTGAAACCCCCGGGACGGTGTTTGGCTACACCTTC. Translating gives CASSETPGTVFGYTF.

CDR3 amino acids: CASTVFDTGELFF. In nucleotides, the CDR3 is TGTGCCAGCACAGTCTTCGATACCGGGGAGCTGTTTTTT. This rearrangement joins TRBV28 to TRBJ2-2; D is ambiguous. V lost 7 bases to trimming and J lost 5 bases, with 11 bases between them. Germline V gene sequence: CDR1 MDHEN, CDR2 SYDVKM. The CDR3 is 13 residues long.

The chain couples TRBV12-2 to TRBJ2-7; the table's D call TRBD2 went unverified against the DNA. TRBV12-2 is shown as a pseudogene. This CDR3 comprises 16 residues. Written as DNA, the CDR3 is TGTGCAAGTCGCTTAGCTGAGGCTTCCAGCTCCTACGAGCAGTACTTC. Translated, it gives CASRLAEASSSYEQYF.

For the CDR3, the DNA is TGCGCCAGCAGCTCCTCCCAGGGGGGGAGTGAAGCTTTCTTT. It codes for CASSSSQGGSEAFF. The chain carries TRBV5-1 and TRBJ1-1; 7 bases fit TRBD1. Looked up from germline, CDR1 is SGHRS and CDR2 is YFSETQ. The length of the CDR3 is 14 residues. V gave up 3 bases and J gave up 7 bases; unmatched junction bases: 9.

This clone has more than one count but fewer than ten. CDR3 protein: CASSQGGATQYF. CDR3 nucleotides: TGTGCCAGCAGCCAGGGGGGTGCGACCCAGTACTTC. The chain uses TRBV14 and TRBJ2-5, with D maybe TRBD2 (6 bases). CDR3 length: 12 amino acids. The germline V and J ends were trimmed by 3 bases and 7 bases, with 9 bases remaining between them. CDR1 SGHDN and CDR2 FVKESK come from the germline V gene.

This clone came up a few times. The chain employs TRBV27 and TRBJ1-1; D possibly corresponds to TRBD1 (5 bases). The V and J ends lost 0 bases and 9 bases respectively, with 8 bases between them. The length of the CDR3 is 12 residues. In germline, CDR1 is MNHEY, CDR2 SMNVEV (reference sequence). The CDR3 loop is CASSLSGRQAFF. CDR3 sequence (DNA): TGTGCCAGCAGTTTATCGGGACGGCAAGCTTTCTTT.

The CDR3 DNA follows: TGTGCCAGCAGTTTATCACCAGAACGGCAGCCCCAGCATTTT. Residues: CASSLSPERQPQHF. The chain uses TRBV28 and TRBJ1-5; the D is unclear. Germline CDR1 and CDR2: MDHEN and SYDVKM. The length of the CDR3 is 14 residues. V lost 1 base, J lost 7 bases, and 11 bases lay in between.

V is TRBV29-1 and J is TRBJ2-7, with TRBD2 identical over 7 bases. V was pared by 8 bases and J by 2 bases, with 6 bases of the junction left unmatched. There are 12 residues in the CDR3. Germline CDR1 SQVTM, CDR2 ANQGSEA. CDR3 nucleotides: TGCAGCACCCGGGGGACTACCTACGAGCAGTACTTC. It codes for CSTRGTTYEQYF.

This chain links TRBV6-1 with TRBJ2-1; D is unresolved. The germline V and J ends were trimmed by 4 bases and 14 bases, with 18 bases remaining between them. Looked up from germline, CDR1 is MNHNS and CDR2 is SASEGT. The CDR3 has 13 amino acids. CDR3 sequence (DNA): TGTGCCAGCAGTGCCTCGCTTATCCACGACGAGTTCTTC. It codes for CASSASLIHDEFF.

This chain connects TRBV4-3 to TRBJ2-1; D may be TRBD1 or TRBD2 (5 bases each). The germline gives CDR1 LGHNA, CDR2 YSLEER. There are 14 residues in the CDR3. Trimming took 3 bases from V and 10 from J, leaving 16 bases between them. The CDR3 protein is CASSQWDGVVEQFF. As DNA, the CDR3 is TGCGCCAGCAGCCAGTGGGACGGTGTGGTCGAGCAGTTCTTC.

The chain couples TRBV7-9 to TRBJ2-1, with D possibly TRBD2 on 5 matching bases. Trimming took 1 base from V and 7 from J, leaving 14 bases between them. CDR1 and CDR2 (germline): SEHNR, FQNEAQ (reference sequence). This CDR3 region has 15 residues. In nucleotides, the CDR3 is TGTGCCAGCAGCTTAGGGTCGGGAATCGGTAATGAGCAGTTCTTC. Amino acids: CASSLGSGIGNEQFF. Variable domain in full (rest from reference TRBV7-9 and TRBJ2-1): DTGVSQNPRHKITKRGQNVTFRCDPISEHNRLYWYRQTLGQGPEFLTYFQNEAQLEKSRLLSDRFSAERPKGSFSTLEIQRTEQGDSAMYLCASSLGSGIGNEQFFGPGTRLTVL.

The V gene is TRBV18, the J gene TRBJ2-6; TRBD1 is a possible D gene (5 bases). Trimming stripped 6 bases from V and 1 base from J, with 13 bases between. CDR3 length: 16 amino acids. Germline assignment: CDR1 KGHSH and CDR2 LQKENI. CDR3 loop: CASSQIPGSGANVLTF. The CDR3 DNA reads as TGTGCCAGCTCGCAAATACCAGGGTCTGGGGCCAACGTCCTGACTTTC.